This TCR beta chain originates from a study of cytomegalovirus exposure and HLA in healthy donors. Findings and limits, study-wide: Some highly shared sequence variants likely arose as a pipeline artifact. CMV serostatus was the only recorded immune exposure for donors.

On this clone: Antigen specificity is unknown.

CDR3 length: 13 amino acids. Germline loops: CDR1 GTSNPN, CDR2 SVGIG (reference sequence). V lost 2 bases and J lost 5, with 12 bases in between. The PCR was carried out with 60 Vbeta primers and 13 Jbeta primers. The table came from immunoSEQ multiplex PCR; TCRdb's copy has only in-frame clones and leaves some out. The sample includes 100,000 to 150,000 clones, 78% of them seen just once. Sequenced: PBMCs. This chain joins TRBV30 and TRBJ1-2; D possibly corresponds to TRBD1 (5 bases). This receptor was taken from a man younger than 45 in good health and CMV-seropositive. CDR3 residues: CAWSHSAGYGYTF. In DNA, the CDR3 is TGTGCCTGGAGTCACTCCGCAGGGTATGGCTACACCTTC.